Included here is one T cell receptor beta chain sequence, with context. The sample is drawn from a study of blood T cell repertoires in COVID-19. Whole-study context: Sites across the United States, Italy and Spain contributed samples from acute and convalescent COVID-19.

This CDR3 region has 13 residues. V trimming: 6 bases; J trimming: 8 bases; junction bases outside the gene matches: 8. Germline CDR1 and CDR2: MNHEY and SVGAGI. Sequenced by immunoSEQ multiplex PCR; TCRdb stores in-frame clones only, minus some. The sample holds tens of thousands of clones, about 85% seen once. The clonotype originates from a man between 60 and 75 years old with acute or convalescent COVID-19. The sequencing sample was made of peripheral blood. The chain uses TRBV6-5 and TRBJ1-2; 8 bases line up with TRBD1. CDR3 amino acids: CASSPLQGVGYTF. CDR3 sequence (DNA): TGTGCCAGCAGCCCCCTACAGGGGGTCGGCTACACCTTC.